Following are 29 T cell receptor beta chains from one sample sequenced in a study of blood T cells in healthy people across ages. The use of a sample-barcoded 5' primer and a J-beta primer mix characterized a second PCR of 7 to 11 cycles. MiXCR, run by TCRdb on the 5' RACE reads, gives a single entry per CDR3 protein. The top ten clones hold around 2.1% of a sample with roughly 1,800,000 distinct CDR3 sequences, approximately 50% of them seen once. Sequencing was performed on blood. Every receptor here comes from a woman between 35 and 50 years old in good health.

The chain has TRBV7-9 and TRBJ2-5; 7 bases line up with TRBD1. Unmatched junction bases numbered 23, after V lost 5 bases and J lost 11 bases. The CDR3 is 17 amino acids. CDR1 and CDR2 from the germline V gene are SEHNR and FQNEAQ (reference sequence). CDR3 coding DNA: TGTGCCAGCAGCCGGACAAGGGGGCATTACTCCTACAATGAGCAGTACTTC. It encodes CASSRTRGHYSYNEQYF.

The rearrangement links TRBV9 to TRBJ2-5; 10 positions match TRBD2. The CDR3 covers 15 residues. Germline V gene data show CDR1 as SGDLS and CDR2 as YYNGEE. Losses at the gene ends were 3 bases for V and 3 bases for J; bases not matched to a gene: 5. CDR3 loop: CASSDIAGGKETQYF. The CDR3 nucleotides are TGTGCCAGCAGCGATATAGCGGGGGGCAAAGAGACCCAGTACTTC.

This chain links TRBV11-3 with TRBJ2-1; 7 bases match TRBD2. Per the germline V gene, CDR1 is SGHNT and CDR2 is YENEEA. After removal of 4 bases from V and 0 bases from J, the junction contained 6 bases not matched to a gene. The CDR3 has 16 amino acids. The CDR3 region has the DNA TGTGCCAGCAGCTCCAGCGGGGCTAACTCCTACAATGAGCAGTTCTTC. As protein: CASSSSGANSYNEQFF.

The chain combines TRBV2 with TRBJ2-7, with 8 bases matching TRBD1. V dropped 4 bases and J dropped 2; count of bases not matched to a gene: 10. Looked up from germline, CDR1 is SNHLY and CDR2 is FYNNEI. CDR3 length: 16 residues. CDR3: CASSVKGQVITYEQYF. DNA of the CDR3: TGTGCCAGCAGTGTTAAGGGACAGGTCATAACCTACGAGCAGTACTTC.

The gene calls are TRBV4-3 and TRBJ2-4; 9 bases agree with TRBD2. CDR1 LGHNA and CDR2 YSLEER come from the germline V gene. CDR3 length equals 17 residues. V gave up 4 bases and J gave up 3 bases; unmatched junction bases: 10. CDR3 sequence (DNA): TGCGCCAGCAGCCGAGTTAGCGGGGGCCGAGGCAAAAACATTCAGTACTTC. Its protein is CASSRVSGGRGKNIQYF.

V usage is TRBV7-2 and J usage is TRBJ1-5; 11 bases map to TRBD1. V shed 7 bases and J 4 bases; nucleotides not matched to a gene: 3. Germline V lookup: CDR1 SGHTA, CDR2 FQGNSA. The CDR3 consists of 14 residues. CDR3 sequence reads: CASNWDRGNQPQHF. In DNA, the CDR3 is TGTGCCAGCAACTGGGACAGGGGGAATCAGCCCCAGCATTTT.

J is TRBJ2-5 and V is TRBV29-1; TRBD1 might be the D (7 bases). The DNA matches TRBJ2-7 better at its end, which makes the J call doubtful. The germline V gene encodes CDR1 SQVTM and CDR2 ANQGSEA. The CDR3 loop spans 13 amino acids. The CDR3, as DNA: TGCAGCGCTTTGGGTCAGGGGGGCCTCGAGCAGTACTTC. Amino acids: CSALGQGGLEQYF.

The chain joins TRBV4-1 to TRBJ2-7, with D unresolved. Germline V gives CDR1 MGHRA, CDR2 YSYEKL. V was clipped by 1 base and J by 3 bases, with 7 bases between them. The CDR3 is 13 amino acids. The CDR3 DNA sequence: TGCGCCAGCAGCCAAGGGCCATACTACGAGCAGTACTTC. Translated: CASSQGPYYEQYF.

The chain recombines TRBV5-6 with TRBJ1-6; D is uncertain. The V gene lost 3 bases and the J gene lost 4 bases, with 14 bases spanning the gap. This CDR3 has 16 residues. Germline-derived CDR1 and CDR2 are SGHDT and YYEEEE. Written as DNA, the CDR3 is TGTGCCAGCAGCTCACCACTCGGACGGTATAATTCACCCCTCCACTTT. The encoded protein is CASSSPLGRYNSPLHF. The variable domain in full, completed from reference TRBV5-6 and TRBJ1-6, reads DAGVTQSPTHLIKTRGQQVTLRCSPKSGHDTVSWYQQALGQGPQFIFQYYEEEERQRGNFPDRFSGHQFPNYSSELNVNALLLGDSALYLCASSSPLGRYNSPLHFGNGTRLTVT.

This chain joins TRBV21-1 and TRBJ2-3; TRBD1, the table's D call, was not compared with the DNA. TRBV21-1 corresponds to a pseudogene. The CDR3 loop spans 16 amino acids. The CDR3 region has the DNA TGTGCCAGCAGCAAAAGCGGGGGGCAGTCCACAGATACGCAGTATTTT. This gives the protein CASSKSGGQSTDTQYF.

The chain combines TRBV7-9 with TRBJ1-5; maybe TRBD1 (6 bases). V lost 1 base and J lost 6, with 10 bases in between. The CDR3 loop spans 14 amino acids. Germline-derived CDR1 and CDR2 are SEHNR and FQNEAQ (reference sequence). CDR3 sequence: CASSLEGGSQPQHF. In DNA form, the CDR3 reads TGTGCCAGCAGCTTAGAAGGGGGTTCTCAGCCCCAGCATTTT.

This clonotype was recorded a few times. The gene calls are TRBV11-2 and TRBJ2-3, with D hard to call. Germline lookup yields CDR1 SGHAT and CDR2 FQNNGV. This CDR3 is 13 amino acids long. Trimming removed 3 bases from V and 5 bases from J, with 9 bases in between. The CDR3 protein is CASSLSLQDTQYF. The DNA for the CDR3 is TGTGCCAGCAGCTTGTCCCTCCAAGATACGCAGTATTTT.

V gene TRBV14 combines with J gene TRBJ2-1; the D gene could be TRBD1 or TRBD2 (5 bases each). This CDR3 spans 15 amino acids. Germline V gives CDR1 SGHDN, CDR2 FVKESK. The V end lost 9 bases, the J end lost 4 bases, and 19 bases lay between the germline ends. The DNA of the CDR3 is TGTGCCAGTTCGGGGCAGCTAAGCTATTACAATGAGCAGTTCTTC. Amino acid sequence: CASSGQLSYYNEQFF.

The rearrangement uses TRBV20-1 and TRBJ2-5, with TRBD2 identical over 7 bases. The CDR3 covers 14 residues. CDR1 DFQATT and CDR2 SNEGSKA come from the germline V gene (reference sequence). Trimming at V came to 5 bases and at J to 5 bases, leaving 11 bases not matched to a gene. The CDR3 loop is CSAQTGGRSETQYF. CDR3 nucleotide sequence: TGCAGTGCTCAGACGGGGGGTAGGTCGGAGACCCAGTACTTC.

The genes are TRBV12-3 or TRBV12-4 and TRBJ1-1; 7 bases match TRBD1. The J segment lost 0 bases and the V segment lost 3 bases, leaving 4 bases of the junction unmatched. CDR3 length equals 15 residues. CDR3 DNA sequence: TGTGCCAGCAGTTTTCAGGGACAGCTGAACACTGAAGCTTTCTTT. It yields the protein CASSFQGQLNTEAFF.

This rearrangement joins TRBV11-2 to TRBJ2-4, with TRBD2 matching over 12 bases. The DNA end lines up better with TRBJ2-5; the J call may be wrong. This CDR3 is built from 15 residues. Germline-derived CDR1 and CDR2 are SGHAT and FQNNGV. As DNA, the CDR3 is TGTGCCAGCAGCCCTAGCGGGGGGGCTTCTGAGACCCAGTACTTC. Its translation is CASSPSGGASETQYF.

The V gene is TRBV11-2, the J gene TRBJ2-1; 12 bases are shared with TRBD2. CDR1 and CDR2 (germline): SGHAT, FQNNGV. Trimming took 3 bases from V and 7 from J; bases not matched to a gene: 10. The CDR3 totals 17 residues. The DNA for the CDR3 is TGTGCCAGCAGCTTCGGGCTAGCGGGGGGGCGGTGGAATGAGCAGTTCTTC. Translating gives CASSFGLAGGRWNEQFF. Complete variable domain (other parts from reference TRBV11-2 and TRBJ2-1): EAGVAQSPRYKIIEKRQSVAFWCNPISGHATLYWYQQILGQGPKLLIQFQNNGVVDDSQLPKDRFSAERLKGVDSTLKIQPAKLEDSAVYLCASSFGLAGGRWNEQFFGPGTRLTVL.

The genes are TRBV25-1 and TRBJ2-3; D is perhaps TRBD2 (6 bases). The CDR3 runs to 13 residues. V lost 3 bases, J lost 10 bases, and 14 bases lay in between. CDR1 is MGHDK, CDR2 SYGVNS, per germline. The CDR3 nucleotides read TGTGCCAGCAGTGATGCGGGGCTGGGGGCGCAGTATTTT. Amino acid sequence: CASSDAGLGAQYF.

This clonotype was detected only a few times. J is TRBJ2-7 and V is TRBV27; unclear D gene. Deletions cut 1 base from V and 2 bases from J, with 9 bases between. Germline loops: CDR1 MNHEY, CDR2 SMNVEV (reference sequence). This CDR3 is built from 14 residues. The CDR3 loop reads CASSLLDGPYEQYF. Here the CDR3 DNA reads TGTGCCAGCAGTTTATTGGACGGACCCTACGAGCAGTACTTC.

The chain has TRBV6-1 and TRBJ2-4; 14 positions agree with TRBD2. Germline V gene lookup returns CDR1 MNHNS and CDR2 SASEGT. This CDR3 is 18 amino acids long. V shed 5 bases and J 3 bases; nucleotides not matched to a gene: 9. The CDR3 spells CASSIFATSGGDKNIQYF. CDR3 sequence (DNA): TGTGCCAGCAGTATCTTTGCGACTAGCGGGGGGGACAAAAACATTCAGTACTTC.

V usage is TRBV14 and J usage is TRBJ2-3, with TRBD2 matching over 9 bases. V gave up 4 bases and J gave up 9 bases; unmatched junction bases: 5. The CDR3 loop spans 13 amino acids. Per the germline V gene, CDR1 is SGHDN and CDR2 is FVKESK. CDR3 region: CASSPGLAITQYF. The CDR3 nucleotides read TGTGCCAGCAGCCCGGGACTAGCTATAACGCAGTATTTT. Full variable domain (outside the CDR3, taken from reference TRBV14 and TRBJ2-3): EAGVTQFPSHSVIEKGQTVTLRCDPISGHDNLYWYRRVMGKEIKFLLHFVKESKQDESGMPNNRFLAERTGGTYSTLKVQPAELEDSGVYFCASSPGLAITQYFGPGTRLTVL.

The chain links TRBV6-1 to TRBJ2-1, with D uncertain. Trimming pared 3 bases from V and 10 bases from J, leaving 13 bases between. Germline CDR1 MNHNS, CDR2 SASEGT. The CDR3 runs to 13 residues. CDR3: CASSERRVSEQFF. In DNA form, the CDR3 reads TGTGCCAGCAGTGAGCGCCGGGTCAGCGAGCAGTTCTTC.

The gene calls are TRBV2 and TRBJ2-4; D is ambiguous. Per the germline V gene, CDR1 is SNHLY and CDR2 is FYNNEI. The CDR3 contains 10 residues. V lost 4 bases, J lost 13 bases, and 8 bases lay in between. The CDR3 loop reads CASSVQAQYF. The CDR3 DNA reads as TGTGCCAGCAGTGTTCAGGCCCAGTACTTC.

The chain carries TRBV6-6 and TRBJ1-6; D is perhaps TRBD1 (5 bases). Trimming cost V 7 bases and J 7 bases, with 14 bases left between them. The CDR3 covers 14 residues. Germline CDR1 is MNHNY and CDR2 is SVGAGI (reference sequence). The DNA for the CDR3 is TGTGCCAGCACCAGGGACTCCCCGAATTCACCCCTCCACTTT. Translation gives CASTRDSPNSPLHF.

In this sample, this clonotype turned up a few times. The CDR3 here is CASSPAAGENYEQYF. CDR3 DNA: TGTGCCAGCAGCCCCGCCGCCGGGGAGAACTACGAGCAGTACTTC. The V and J genes are TRBV9 and TRBJ2-7; D possibly corresponds to TRBD2 (5 bases). Germline V lookup: CDR1 SGDLS, CDR2 YYNGEE. The length of the CDR3 is 15 residues. V was trimmed by 4 bases and J by 3 bases, leaving 17 bases between them.

The V call is TRBV27, the J call TRBJ2-5; the D gene is possibly TRBD2 (6 bases). CDR1 MNHEY and CDR2 SMNVEV come from the germline V gene (reference sequence). Trimming cost V 5 bases and J 5 bases, with 15 bases left between them. The CDR3 extends over 14 amino acids. CDR3 DNA sequence: TGTGCCAGCAGTGCGACTAGTCTTCGGGAGACCCAGTACTTC. Translation gives CASSATSLRETQYF.

This clonotype was observed once. The chain combines TRBV4-3 with TRBJ1-2, with D tentatively TRBD1 (5 bases). The CDR3 covers 15 residues. V lost 0 bases and J lost 7, with 15 bases in between. Germline V CDR1 and CDR2: LGHNA, YSLEER. CDR3 nucleotides: TGCGCCAGCAGCCAAGAGTCTGCAGGGCCCTGTGGCTACACCTTC. This encodes CASSQESAGPCGYTF.

The DNA for the CDR3 is TGTGCCAGCAGTGGAGGGTCACAGCAAGAGACCCAGTACTTC. This encodes CASSGGSQQETQYF. The genes are TRBV28 and TRBJ2-5; D might be TRBD2 (6 bases). From germline, CDR1 is MDHEN and CDR2 SYDVKM. The V end was cut by 5 bases, the J end by 2 bases, with 12 bases between. The CDR3 totals 14 residues.

This clonotype was observed a few times. The V gene is TRBV20-1, the J gene TRBJ2-1; D unresolved. The germline V gene has CDR1 DFQATT and CDR2 SNEGSKA (reference sequence). V was trimmed by 6 bases and J by 6 bases, leaving 9 bases between them. The CDR3 is 11 residues long. The CDR3 nucleotides read TGCAGTGCCCCCTGGGGCAATGAGCAGTTCTTC. Its translation is CSAPWGNEQFF.